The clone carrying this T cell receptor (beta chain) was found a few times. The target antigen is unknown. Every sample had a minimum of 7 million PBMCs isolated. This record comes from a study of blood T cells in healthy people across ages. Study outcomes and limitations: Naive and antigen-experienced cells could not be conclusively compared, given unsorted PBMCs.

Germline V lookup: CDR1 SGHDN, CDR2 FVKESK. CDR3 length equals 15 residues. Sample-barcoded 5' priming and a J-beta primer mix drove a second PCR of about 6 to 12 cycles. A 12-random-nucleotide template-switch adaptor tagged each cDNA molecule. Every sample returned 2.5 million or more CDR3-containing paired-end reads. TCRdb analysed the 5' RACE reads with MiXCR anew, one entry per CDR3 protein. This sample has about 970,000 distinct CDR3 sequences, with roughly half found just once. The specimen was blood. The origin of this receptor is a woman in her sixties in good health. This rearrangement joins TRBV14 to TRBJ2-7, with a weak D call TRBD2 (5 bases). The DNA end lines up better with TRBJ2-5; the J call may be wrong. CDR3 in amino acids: CASSQDPRRGETQYF. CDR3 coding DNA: TGTGCCAGCAGCCAAGACCCCCGTAGAGGGGAGACCCAGTACTTC.